The 20 T cell receptor beta chains below come from one sample, sequenced in a study of Ad26.COV2.S vaccination and SARS-CoV-2 variants. TCRdb's copy holds only in-frame clones and misses some; the assay was immunoSEQ multiplex PCR. The data show about 410,000 clones, 89% seen once. Treatment noted: around 19 received Ad26.COV2.S at low or high dose, single or two shots; roughly 5 received placebo; per-sample allocation not given. Sampling happened 63 days after the first vaccine or placebo injection. Sequenced material: peripheral blood, taken in a trial of Ad26.COV2.S vaccine versus placebo. These receptors originate from a person aged 18 to 59 who received the Ad26.COV2.S COVID-19 vaccine or a placebo.

The chain uses TRBV30 and TRBJ2-7; D is perhaps TRBD1 or TRBD2 (5 bases each). With 5 bases removed from V and 0 bases from J, the gap between germline ends came to 11 bases. Germline V lookup: CDR1 GTSNPN, CDR2 SVGIG (reference sequence). The CDR3 loop spans 13 amino acids. The DNA of the CDR3 is TGTGCCTGGGGACCTGGGGGCTCCTACGAGCAGTACTTC. Translating gives CAWGPGGSYEQYF.

The genes are TRBV5-5 and TRBJ2-5; D tentatively reads TRBD1 or TRBD2 (5 bases each). This CDR3 has 14 amino acids. In germline, CDR1 is SGHKS, CDR2 YYEKEE (reference sequence). Trimming left V 4 bases short and J 7 bases short, with 17 bases between. This CDR3 is CASSTGTVQSTQYF. For the CDR3, the DNA is TGTGCCAGCAGCACGGGGACGGTACAGTCGACCCAGTACTTC.

The chain has TRBV5-1 and TRBJ2-5; 15 bases align to TRBD2. CDR3 length: 15 residues. The V segment lost 4 bases and the J segment 4 bases; nucleotides outside the gene matches: 2. Per the germline V gene, CDR1 is SGHRS and CDR2 is YFSETQ. CDR3 region: CASSRTSGRGETQYF. The CDR3 nucleotides read TGCGCCAGCAGCCGGACTAGCGGGAGGGGAGAGACCCAGTACTTC.

CDR3 region: CASSPGRGAFVNTIYF. In DNA form, the CDR3 reads TGTGCCAGCAGCCCAGGAAGGGGCGCGTTTGTAAACACCATATATTTT. The chain is built from TRBV3-1 (or the pseudogene TRBV3-2) and TRBJ1-3, with D maybe TRBD1 (5 bases). The CDR3 is 16 residues long. V was pared by 4 bases and J by 6 bases, with 19 bases between. CDR1 is LGHDT and CDR2 is YNNKEL in the germline V gene (reference sequence).

The CDR3 reads CASSPLRLAGGKSYNEQFF. DNA of the CDR3: TGTGCCAGCTCACCACTGCGACTAGCGGGAGGAAAATCCTACAATGAGCAGTTCTTC. The chain links TRBV18 to TRBJ2-1; the match to TRBD2 covers 13 bases. The CDR3 runs to 19 residues. CDR1 and CDR2 (germline): KGHSH, LQKENI. After removal of 1 base from V and 1 base from J, the junction contained 7 bases not matched to a gene.

This sequence joins TRBV28 and TRBJ2-7; tentatively, D is TRBD2 (6 bases). Germline-derived CDR1 and CDR2 are MDHEN and SYDVKM. V shed 5 bases and J shed 5 bases, with 13 bases lying between them. The CDR3 consists of 13 residues. CDR3 coding DNA: TGTGCCAGCAGTCAGGGACTTGTCGACGAGCAGTACTTC. As protein: CASSQGLVDEQYF.

CDR3 sequence (DNA): TGCGCCAGCAGCCGGACTAGCGGGTCATCCTACGAGCAGTACTTC. This encodes CASSRTSGSSYEQYF. The rearrangement links TRBV4-1 to TRBJ2-7; 11 bases agree with TRBD2. The CDR3 is 15 residues long. Germline CDR1 and CDR2: MGHRA and YSYEKL. With V trimmed by 4 bases and J by 1 base, 3 bases remained unmatched.

This CDR3 is CASSPTTYGYTF. The CDR3 DNA reads as TGTGCCAGCTCACCCACGACCTATGGCTACACCTTC. The rearrangement uses TRBV18 and TRBJ1-2; D uncertain. This CDR3 has 12 amino acids. Germline loops: CDR1 KGHSH, CDR2 LQKENI. V lost 3 bases to trimming and J lost 4 bases, with 6 bases between them.

The CDR3 spells CASSPFFQGATGANVLTF. The CDR3 DNA follows: TGTGCCAGCTCACCATTCTTTCAGGGGGCGACTGGGGCCAACGTCCTGACTTTC. The V gene is TRBV18, the J gene TRBJ2-6; 8 bases agree with TRBD1. J gave up 2 bases and V 2 bases, and 8 bases lay outside the gene matches. The CDR3 spans 18 residues. In germline, CDR1 is KGHSH, CDR2 LQKENI.

The J gene is TRBJ2-2, the V gene TRBV15; 9 bases are a match to TRBD2. V shed 0 bases and J 3 bases; nucleotides not matched to a gene: 11. Germline CDR1 LNHNV, CDR2 YYDKDF (reference sequence). This CDR3 is 19 amino acids long. The DNA of the CDR3 is TGTGCCACCAGCAGAGATATGGGGCTAGCGGGATTTGACACCGGGGAGCTGTTTTTT. Translation gives CATSRDMGLAGFDTGELFF.

The V gene is TRBV6-5, the J gene TRBJ1-1; 8 bases agree with TRBD1. Trimming at V came to 8 bases and at J to 6 bases, leaving 8 bases not matched to a gene. CDR1 and CDR2 from the germline V gene are MNHEY and SVGAGI. The CDR3 is 13 amino acids. Here the CDR3 reads CASADRGGAEAFF. For the CDR3, the DNA is TGTGCCAGCGCTGACAGGGGAGGGGCTGAAGCTTTCTTT.

The J gene is TRBJ2-1, the V gene TRBV10-3, with D possibly TRBD1 on 6 matching bases. CDR1 and CDR2 (germline): ENHRY, SYGVKD. The V end lost 3 bases, the J end lost 0 bases, and 15 bases lay between the germline ends. The CDR3 length is 17 residues. CDR3 nucleotide sequence: TGTGCCATCAGTGACCTGGACAGCCAGAGCTCCTACAATGAGCAGTTCTTC. It translates to CAISDLDSQSSYNEQFF.

CDR3 in amino acids: CASSSAQAYSNQPQHF. CDR3 nucleotides: TGTGCCAGCAGCTCCGCCCAGGCCTATAGCAATCAGCCCCAGCATTTT. This rearrangement joins TRBV7-9 to TRBJ1-5; D gene unclear. The CDR3 runs 16 residues. Trimming pared 4 bases from V and 0 bases from J, leaving 13 bases between. Per germline, CDR1 SEHNR and CDR2 FQNEAQ (reference sequence).

This clone was recorded only once. The V gene is TRBV7-9, the J gene TRBJ2-7; 8 nucleotides line up with TRBD2. Germline V lookup: CDR1 SEHNR, CDR2 FQNEAQ (reference sequence). V lost 5 bases, J lost 0 bases, and 6 bases stayed unmatched. This CDR3 is 15 amino acids long. CDR3 nucleotides: TGTGCCAGCAGCGGCCAAGCGGGAGCCTCCTACGAGCAGTACTTC. This codes for CASSGQAGASYEQYF.

The V and J genes are TRBV20-1 and TRBJ2-7, with D unclear. V lost 5 bases and J 0 bases, leaving 5 bases between the germline ends. Germline CDR1 reads DFQATT; CDR2 reads SNEGSKA (reference sequence). The CDR3 has 11 residues. CDR3 coding DNA: TGCAGTGCTCCCGACTCCTACGAGCAGTACTTC. Its protein is CSAPDSYEQYF.

The genes are TRBV6-5 and TRBJ2-2; perhaps D is TRBD1 or TRBD2 (5 bases each). CDR1 and CDR2 from the germline V gene are MNHEY and SVGAGI. Trimming shortened V by 3 bases and J by 3 bases, and 14 bases separated the two germline ends. This CDR3 spans 16 amino acids. CDR3 loop: CASSYARDLYTGELFF. In nucleotides, the CDR3 is TGTGCCAGCAGTTATGCCAGGGACCTATACACCGGGGAGCTGTTTTTT.

The chain recombines TRBV4-3 with TRBJ2-3, with 9 positions matching TRBD2. V trimming: 1 base; J trimming: 3 bases; junction bases outside the gene matches: 11. Germline CDR1 reads LGHNA; CDR2 reads YSLEER. This CDR3 contains 18 residues. This CDR3 is CASSQAGPSGNPTDTQYF. CDR3 in DNA: TGCGCCAGCAGCCAAGCTGGGCCTAGCGGGAATCCGACAGATACGCAGTATTTT.

The J gene is TRBJ2-3, the V gene TRBV4-1, with D tentatively TRBD1 (5 bases). The CDR3 covers 16 residues. V was clipped by 0 bases and J by 0 bases, with 10 bases between them. Germline-derived CDR1 and CDR2 are MGHRA and YSYEKL. CDR3 protein: CASSQESGSSTDTQYF. The CDR3 DNA reads as TGCGCCAGCAGCCAAGAGTCAGGGTCTAGCACAGATACGCAGTATTTT.

V gene TRBV1 combines with J gene TRBJ2-5. TRBV1 is designated a pseudogene. The CDR3 has 12 residues. CDR3 in DNA: TGCACCAGCGCCCCACCCCAAGAGACCCAGTACTTC. Translating it yields CTSAPPQETQYF.

This chain connects TRBV11-3 to TRBJ2-7; 13 bases fit TRBD2. This CDR3 is built from 15 residues. Unmatched junction bases numbered 12, after V lost 11 bases and J lost 5 bases. The germline gives CDR1 SGHNT, CDR2 YENEEA. CDR3 nucleotides: TGTGCCCGCCCATGTGGACTAGCGGGAGACCACGAGCAGTACTTC. Residues: CARPCGLAGDHEQYF. The whole variable domain, remainder taken from reference TRBV11-3 and TRBJ2-7, is EAGVVQSPRYKIIEKKQPVAFWCNPISGHNTLYWYLQNLGQGPELLIRYENEEAVDDSQLPKDRFSAERLKGVDSTLKIQPAELGDSAVYLCARPCGLAGDHEQYFGPGTRLTVT.